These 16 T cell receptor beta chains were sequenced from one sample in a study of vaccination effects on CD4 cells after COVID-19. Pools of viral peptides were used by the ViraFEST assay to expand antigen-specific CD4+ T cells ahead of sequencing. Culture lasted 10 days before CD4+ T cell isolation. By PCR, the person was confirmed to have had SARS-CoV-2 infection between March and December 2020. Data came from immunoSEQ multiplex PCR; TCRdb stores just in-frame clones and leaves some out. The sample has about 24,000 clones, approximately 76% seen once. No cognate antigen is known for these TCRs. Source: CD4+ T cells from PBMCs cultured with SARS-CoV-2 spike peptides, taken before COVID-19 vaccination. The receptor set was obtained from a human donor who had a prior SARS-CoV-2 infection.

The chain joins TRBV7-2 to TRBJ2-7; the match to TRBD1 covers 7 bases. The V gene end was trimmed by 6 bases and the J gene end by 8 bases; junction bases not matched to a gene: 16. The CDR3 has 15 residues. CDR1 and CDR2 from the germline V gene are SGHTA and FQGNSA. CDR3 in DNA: TGTGCCAGCAGTTCCGCTGGGGGACAGAGAATCCAGCAGTACTTC. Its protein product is CASSSAGGQRIQQYF.

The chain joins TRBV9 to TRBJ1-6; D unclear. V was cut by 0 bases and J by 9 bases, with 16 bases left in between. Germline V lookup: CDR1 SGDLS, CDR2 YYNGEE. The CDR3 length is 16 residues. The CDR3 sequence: CASSVDGVHGGSPLHF. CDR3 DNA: TGTGCCAGCAGCGTAGATGGGGTCCACGGAGGTTCACCCCTCCACTTT.

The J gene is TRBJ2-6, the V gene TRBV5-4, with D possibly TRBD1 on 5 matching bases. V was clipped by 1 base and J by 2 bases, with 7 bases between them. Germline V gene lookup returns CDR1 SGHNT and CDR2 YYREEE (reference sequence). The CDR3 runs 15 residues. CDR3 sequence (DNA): TGTGCCAGCAGCTTGATCAGGGCTGGGGCCAACGTCCTGACTTTC. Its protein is CASSLIRAGANVLTF.

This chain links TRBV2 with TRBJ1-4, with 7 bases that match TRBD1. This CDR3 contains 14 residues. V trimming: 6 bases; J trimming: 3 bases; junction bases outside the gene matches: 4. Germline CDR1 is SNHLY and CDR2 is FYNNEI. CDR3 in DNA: TGTGCCAGCAGCAGACAGGGAGCTAATGAAAAACTGTTTTTT. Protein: CASSRQGANEKLFF.

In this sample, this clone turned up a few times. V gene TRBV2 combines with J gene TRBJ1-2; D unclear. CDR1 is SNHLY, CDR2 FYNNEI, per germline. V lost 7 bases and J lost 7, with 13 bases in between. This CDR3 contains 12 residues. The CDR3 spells CASKVSTSGYTF. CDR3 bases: TGTGCCAGCAAGGTTTCGACCAGTGGCTACACCTTC.

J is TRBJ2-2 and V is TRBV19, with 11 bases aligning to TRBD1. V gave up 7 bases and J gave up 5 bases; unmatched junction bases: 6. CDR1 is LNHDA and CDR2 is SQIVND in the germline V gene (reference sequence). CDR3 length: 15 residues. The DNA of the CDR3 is TGTGCCAGTACTACCGGGACAGGGGGAACCGGGGAGCTGTTTTTT. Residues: CASTTGTGGTGELFF.

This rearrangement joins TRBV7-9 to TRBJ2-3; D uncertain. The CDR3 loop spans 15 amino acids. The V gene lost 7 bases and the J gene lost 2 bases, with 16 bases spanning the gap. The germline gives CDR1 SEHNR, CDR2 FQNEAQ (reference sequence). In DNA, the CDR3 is TGTGCCAGCACCCCAGATCTGGGAACCACAGATACGCAGTATTTT. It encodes CASTPDLGTTDTQYF.

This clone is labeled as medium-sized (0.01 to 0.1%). The CDR3 loop is CASSPGTGFIMDYEQYF. Written as DNA, the CDR3 is TGTGCCAGCAGCCCCGGGACAGGTTTTATTATGGACTACGAGCAGTACTTC. The gene calls are TRBV6-2 or TRBV6-3 and TRBJ2-7; 8 bases are shared with TRBD1. The trim removed 6 bases at V and 3 bases at J, leaving 16 bases unmatched. CDR3 length: 17 amino acids. Germline V gene data show CDR1 as MNHEY and CDR2 as SVGEGT.

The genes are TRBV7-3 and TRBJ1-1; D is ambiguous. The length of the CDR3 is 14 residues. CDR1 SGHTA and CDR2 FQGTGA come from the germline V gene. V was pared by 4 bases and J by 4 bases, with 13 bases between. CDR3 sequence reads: CASSSQPETTEAFF. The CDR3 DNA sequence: TGTGCCAGCAGCTCGCAGCCCGAAACCACTGAAGCTTTCTTT.

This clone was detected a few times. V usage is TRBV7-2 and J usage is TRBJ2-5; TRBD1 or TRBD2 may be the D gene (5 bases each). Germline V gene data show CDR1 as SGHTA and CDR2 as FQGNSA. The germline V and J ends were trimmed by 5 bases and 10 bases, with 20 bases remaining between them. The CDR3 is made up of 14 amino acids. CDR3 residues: CASSPWGLGLSQYF. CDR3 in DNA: TGTGCCAGCAGCCCGTGGGGGTTAGGACTGAGCCAGTACTTC.

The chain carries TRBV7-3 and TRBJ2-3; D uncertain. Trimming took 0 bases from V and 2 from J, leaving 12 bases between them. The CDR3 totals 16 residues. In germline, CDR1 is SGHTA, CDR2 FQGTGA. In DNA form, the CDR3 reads TGTGCCAGCAGCTTAACGGCGGTTTCCACCACAGATACGCAGTATTTT. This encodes CASSLTAVSTTDTQYF.

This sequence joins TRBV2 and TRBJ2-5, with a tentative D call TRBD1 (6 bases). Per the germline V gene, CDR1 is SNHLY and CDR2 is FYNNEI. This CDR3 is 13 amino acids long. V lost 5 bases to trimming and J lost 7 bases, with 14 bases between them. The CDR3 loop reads CASSYRATGTQYF. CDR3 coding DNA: TGTGCCAGCAGTTACAGGGCCACGGGGACCCAGTACTTC.

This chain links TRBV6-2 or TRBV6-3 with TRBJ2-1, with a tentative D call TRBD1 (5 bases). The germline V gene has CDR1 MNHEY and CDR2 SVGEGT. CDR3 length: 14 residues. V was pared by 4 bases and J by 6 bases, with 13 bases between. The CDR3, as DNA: TGTGCCAGCAGTTGGCCGTCAAGGGGCAATGAGCAGTTCTTC. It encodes CASSWPSRGNEQFF.

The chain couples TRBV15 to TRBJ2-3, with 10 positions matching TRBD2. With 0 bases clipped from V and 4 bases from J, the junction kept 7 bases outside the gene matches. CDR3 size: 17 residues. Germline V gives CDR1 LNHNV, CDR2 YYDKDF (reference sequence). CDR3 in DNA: TGTGCCACCAGCAGAGATGTACTAGCGGGAACGGCAGATACGCAGTATTTT. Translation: CATSRDVLAGTADTQYF.

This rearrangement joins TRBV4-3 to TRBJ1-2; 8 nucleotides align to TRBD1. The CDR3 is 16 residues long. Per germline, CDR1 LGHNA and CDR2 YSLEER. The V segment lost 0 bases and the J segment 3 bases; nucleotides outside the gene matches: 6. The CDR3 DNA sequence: TGCGCCAGCAGCCAAGATATCGACAGGGGTGACTATGGCTACACCTTC. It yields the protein CASSQDIDRGDYGYTF.

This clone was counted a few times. The CDR3: CASSQGVRAYSYEQYF. CDR3 nucleotide sequence: TGTGCCAGCAGCCAAGGGGTTCGGGCCTACTCCTACGAGCAGTACTTC. This chain uses TRBV4-2 with TRBJ2-7; D is unresolved. The CDR3 is made up of 16 amino acids. V lost 1 base and J lost 0, with 13 bases in between. Germline V gene data show CDR1 as LGHNA and CDR2 as YNFKEQ.